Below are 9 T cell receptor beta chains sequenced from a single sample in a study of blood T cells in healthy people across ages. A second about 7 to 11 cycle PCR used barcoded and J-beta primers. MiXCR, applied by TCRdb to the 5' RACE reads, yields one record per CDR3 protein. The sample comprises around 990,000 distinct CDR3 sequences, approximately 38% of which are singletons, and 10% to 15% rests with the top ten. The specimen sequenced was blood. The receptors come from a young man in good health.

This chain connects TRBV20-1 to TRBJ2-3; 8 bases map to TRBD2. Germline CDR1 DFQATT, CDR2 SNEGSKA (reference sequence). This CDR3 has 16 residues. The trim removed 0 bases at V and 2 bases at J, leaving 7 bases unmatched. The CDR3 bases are TGCAGTGCTAGAGATAGGAGTAGCGGGATCACAGATACGCAGTATTTT. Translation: CSARDRSSGITDTQYF.

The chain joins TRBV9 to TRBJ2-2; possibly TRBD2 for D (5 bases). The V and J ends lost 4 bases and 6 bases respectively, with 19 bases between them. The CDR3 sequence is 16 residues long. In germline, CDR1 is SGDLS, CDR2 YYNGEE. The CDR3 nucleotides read TGTGCCAGCAGCCCGCGATTCGGGGATAATTCCGGGGAGCTGTTTTTT. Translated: CASSPRFGDNSGELFF.

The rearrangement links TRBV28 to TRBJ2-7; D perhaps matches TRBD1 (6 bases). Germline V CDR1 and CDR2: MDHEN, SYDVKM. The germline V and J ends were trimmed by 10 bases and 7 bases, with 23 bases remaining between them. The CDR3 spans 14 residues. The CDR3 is CATSQGIAYNEQYF. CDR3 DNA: TGTGCCACGTCACAGGGTATCGCCTACAATGAGCAGTACTTC. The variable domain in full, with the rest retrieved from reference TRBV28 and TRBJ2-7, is DVKVTQSSRYLVKRTGEKVFLECVQDMDHENMFWYRQDPGLGLRLIYFSYDVKMKEKGDIPEGYSVSREKKERFSLILESASTNQTSMYLCATSQGIAYNEQYFGPGTRLTVT.

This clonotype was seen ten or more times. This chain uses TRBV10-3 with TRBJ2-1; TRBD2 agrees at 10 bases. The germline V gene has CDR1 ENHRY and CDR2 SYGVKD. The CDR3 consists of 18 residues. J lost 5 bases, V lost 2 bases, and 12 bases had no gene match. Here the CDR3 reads CAISEGLAVTSHNNEQFF. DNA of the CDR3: TGTGCCATCAGTGAGGGACTAGCGGTCACCAGCCATAACAATGAGCAGTTCTTC.

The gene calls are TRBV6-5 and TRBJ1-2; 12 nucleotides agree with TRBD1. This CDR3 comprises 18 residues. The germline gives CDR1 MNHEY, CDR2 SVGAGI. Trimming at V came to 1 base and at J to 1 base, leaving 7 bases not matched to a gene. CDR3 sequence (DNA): TGTGCCAGCAGTTACTTGCCGGGACAGGGGGCGATTAACTATGGCTACACCTTC. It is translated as CASSYLPGQGAINYGYTF.

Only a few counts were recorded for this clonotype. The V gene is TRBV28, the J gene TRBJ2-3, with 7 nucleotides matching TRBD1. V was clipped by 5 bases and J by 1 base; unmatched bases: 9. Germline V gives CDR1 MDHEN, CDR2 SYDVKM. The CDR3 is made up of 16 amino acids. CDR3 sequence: CASSPPGQLGTDTQYF. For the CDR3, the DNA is TGTGCCAGCAGTCCACCGGGACAGCTGGGCACAGATACGCAGTATTTT.

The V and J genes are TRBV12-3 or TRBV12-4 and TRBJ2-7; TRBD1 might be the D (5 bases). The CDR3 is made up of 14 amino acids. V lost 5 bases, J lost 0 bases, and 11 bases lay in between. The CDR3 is CASSPTEASYEQYF. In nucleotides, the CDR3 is TGTGCCAGCAGTCCGACAGAGGCCTCCTACGAGCAGTACTTC.

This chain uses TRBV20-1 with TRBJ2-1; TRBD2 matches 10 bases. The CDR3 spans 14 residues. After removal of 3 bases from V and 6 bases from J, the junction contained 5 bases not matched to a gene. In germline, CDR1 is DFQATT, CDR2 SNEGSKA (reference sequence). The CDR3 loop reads CSARPSGGPNEQFF. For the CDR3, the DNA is TGCAGTGCTAGGCCTAGCGGGGGACCCAATGAGCAGTTCTTC.

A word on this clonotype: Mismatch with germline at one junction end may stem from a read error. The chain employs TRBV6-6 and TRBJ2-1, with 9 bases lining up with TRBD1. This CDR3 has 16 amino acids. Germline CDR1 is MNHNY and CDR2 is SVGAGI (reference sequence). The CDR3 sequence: CASSQTGGDTYTEQFF. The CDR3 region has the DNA TGTGCCAGCAGCCAAACAGGGGGCGACACCTACACTGAGCAGTTCTTC.